What follows is one TCR beta chain and its context. The target antigen is unknown. The data were taken from a study of metastatic and nonmetastatic thyroid tumors. Study information: For malignant and benign thyroid patients, tumor or nodule tissue and blood were the sources whose repertoires were compared.

Patients had received no treatment of any kind before thyroid surgery. In the source study's methods: Construction of a distant-metastasis classifier for papillary thyroid cancer relied on CDR3 differences across clinicopathological groups. TCRdb reassembled clones from the PCR reads with MiXCR. The V and J calls and clone size are TCRdb's, not the authors'. The table includes some 35,000 clones, approximately 40% detected once. Overall study results and limits: When malignant thyroid tumors were compared with benign nodules, TCR beta diversity was reportedly significantly higher in the malignant tumors. This held in both blood and tumor samples.

V lost 2 bases, J lost 3 bases, and 8 bases lay in between. CDR3 size: 14 residues. Germline assignment: CDR1 LNHDA and CDR2 SQIVND (reference sequence). This sequence joins TRBV19 and TRBJ1-5; no definite D call. The sample comprised tumor tissue. This clonotype was obtained from a female donor with papillary thyroid cancer or a benign thyroid nodule (not recorded which). Some clones in this sample may be carry-over from other donors' samples. The CDR3 reads CASSINFINQPQHF. The CDR3, as DNA: TGTGCCAGTAGTATAAATTTCATCAATCAGCCCCAGCATTTT.